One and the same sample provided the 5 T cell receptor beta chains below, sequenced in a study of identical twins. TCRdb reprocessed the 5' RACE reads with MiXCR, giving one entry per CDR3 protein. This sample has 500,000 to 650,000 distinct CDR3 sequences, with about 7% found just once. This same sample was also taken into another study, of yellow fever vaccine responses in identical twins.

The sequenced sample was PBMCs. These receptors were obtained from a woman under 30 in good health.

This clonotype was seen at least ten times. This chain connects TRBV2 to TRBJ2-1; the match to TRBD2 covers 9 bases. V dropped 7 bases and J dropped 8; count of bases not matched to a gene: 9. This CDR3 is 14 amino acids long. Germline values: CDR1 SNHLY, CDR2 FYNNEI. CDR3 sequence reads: CASTSREGGDEQFF. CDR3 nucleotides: TGTGCCAGCACCTCGCGGGAGGGCGGCGATGAGCAGTTCTTC. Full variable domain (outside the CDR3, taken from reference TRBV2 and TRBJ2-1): EPEVTQTPSHQVTQMGQEVILRCVPISNHLYFYWYRQILGQKVEFLVSFYNNEISEKSEIFDDQFSVERPDGSNFTLKIRSTKLEDSAMYFCASTSREGGDEQFFGPGTRLTVL.

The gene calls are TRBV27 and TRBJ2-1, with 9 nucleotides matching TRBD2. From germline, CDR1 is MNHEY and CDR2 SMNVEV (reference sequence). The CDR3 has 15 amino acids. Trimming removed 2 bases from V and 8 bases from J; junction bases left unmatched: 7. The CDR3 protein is CASSLGTSGLDEQFF. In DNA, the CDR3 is TGTGCCAGCAGTTTAGGAACTAGCGGGTTGGATGAGCAGTTCTTC.

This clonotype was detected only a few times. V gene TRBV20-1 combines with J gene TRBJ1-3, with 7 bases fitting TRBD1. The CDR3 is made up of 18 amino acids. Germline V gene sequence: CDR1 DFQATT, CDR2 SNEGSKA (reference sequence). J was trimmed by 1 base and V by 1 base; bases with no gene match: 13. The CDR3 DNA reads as TGCAGTGCTAGAGTAGGCCAAAGGGGACAGAAGTCTGGAAACACCATATATTTT. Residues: CSARVGQRGQKSGNTIYF.

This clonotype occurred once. CDR3 in DNA: TGTGCCTCCACCAGGGGACTAGCGGGAGGGCAGTCCTACAATGAGCAGTTCTTC. It yields the protein CASTRGLAGGQSYNEQFF. The rearrangement links TRBV3-1 to TRBJ2-1; 16 nucleotides match TRBD2. The CDR3 is 18 residues long. Germline V gives CDR1 LGHDT, CDR2 YNNKEL (reference sequence). Trimming removed 11 bases from V and 1 base from J; junction bases left unmatched: 11.

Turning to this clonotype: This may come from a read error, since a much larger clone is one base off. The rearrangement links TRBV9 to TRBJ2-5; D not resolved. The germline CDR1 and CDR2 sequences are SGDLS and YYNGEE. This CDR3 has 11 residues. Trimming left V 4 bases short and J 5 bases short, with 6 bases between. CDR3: CASSKTETQYF. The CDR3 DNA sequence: TGTGCCAGCAGCAAGACGGAGACCCAGTACTTC.